Listed below are T cell receptor beta chains from one sample, sequenced in a study of siplizumab effects on memory and regulatory T cells. Method: immunoSEQ multiplex PCR; TCRdb's copy keeps in-frame clones and lacks some. The sample contains under 100,000 clones, about 87% of which appear only once. The specimen sequenced was Tregs sorted from blood. Source of these receptors: a human donor in good health. Both conserved end residues are part of each CDR3. D genes are given only for firm matches. Clone size is stated in some rows and not others, as once, few, many or a class when expanded.

CASSLGPAGYGYTF,TGTGCCAGCAGTTTAGGGCCTGCGGGCTATGGCTACACCTTC,.,TRBV27,.,TRBJ1-2
CASSQGGRQPQHF,TGCGCCAGCAGCCAAGGCGGGAGGCAGCCCCAGCATTTT,.,TRBV4-3,.,TRBJ1-5
CASSFLGEINTDTQYF,TGTGCCAGCAGCTTCCTCGGGGAGATCAACACAGATACGCAGTATTTT,.,TRBV5-6,.,TRBJ2-3
CASSLGAVSGDTQYF,TGTGCCAGCAGCTTAGGCGCGGTGTCTGGTGATACGCAGTATTTT,.,TRBV5-4,.,TRBJ2-3
CASSYRGGGSYNEQFF,TGCGCCAGCAGCTACCGGGGCGGGGGCTCCTACAATGAGCAGTTCTTC,TRBD2,TRBV5-1,.,TRBJ2-1
CASSERYEQYF,TGTGCCAGCAGTGAACGCTACGAGCAGTACTTC,.,TRBV6-5,.,TRBJ2-7
CASSPRWQGLNIQYF,TGTGCCAGCAGCCCCCGGTGGCAGGGCCTAAACATTCAGTACTTC,.,TRBV5-6,.,TRBJ2-4
CASSPGTSGAIRQETQYF,TGTGCCAGCTCCCCCGGGACTAGCGGGGCGATAAGACAAGAGACCCAGTACTTC,TRBD2,TRBV18,once,TRBJ2-5
CASSVGLSTEAFF,TGTGCCAGCAGCGTAGGATTGTCCACTGAAGCTTTCTTT,.,TRBV9,.,TRBJ1-1
CASSLGGRNEQFF,TGTGCCAGCAGCTTAGGAGGAAGGAATGAGCAGTTCTTC,.,TRBV5-4,.,TRBJ2-1
CASSDDRYEQYF,TGTGCCAGCAGTGACGACAGATACGAGCAGTACTTC,.,TRBV28,.,TRBJ2-7
CASSGKGAITYEQYF,TGTGCCAGCAGTGGAAAGGGGGCGATCACCTACGAGCAGTACTTC,TRBD1,TRBV2,.,TRBJ2-7
CASSLRGVGTEAFF,TGTGCCAGCAGCTTAAGAGGAGTGGGCACTGAAGCTTTCTTT,.,TRBV11-2,.,TRBJ1-1
CASSVAGTAYEQYF,TGTGCCAGCAGCGTAGCCGGGACCGCCTACGAGCAGTACTTC,.,TRBV9,.,TRBJ2-7
CASRKDRGTDTQYF,TGTGCCAGCAGAAAGGACAGGGGCACAGATACGCAGTATTTT,TRBD1,TRBV2,.,TRBJ2-3
CASSVEVTNYEQYF,TGTGCCAGCAGCGTAGAGGTCACCAACTACGAGCAGTACTTC,.,TRBV9,.,TRBJ2-7
CASSQVPGSNYGYTF,TGTGCCAGCAGCCAGGTTCCGGGGTCCAACTATGGCTACACCTTC,.,TRBV7-2,.,TRBJ1-2
CASSPRDSSTYEQYF,TGCGCCAGCAGCCCACGGGACAGTTCCACCTACGAGCAGTACTTC,TRBD1,TRBV4-3,.,TRBJ2-7
CASSESHRGNSPLHF,TGTGCCAGCAGTGAATCACACAGGGGCAATTCACCCCTCCACTTT,TRBD1,TRBV25-1,few,TRBJ1-6
CSVDLTNTEAFF,TGCAGCGTTGATCTGACAAACACTGAAGCTTTCTTT,.,TRBV29-1,.,TRBJ1-1
CASSRTGGIEAFF,TGTGCCAGCAGCCGTACGGGGGGCATTGAAGCTTTCTTT,.,TRBV7-9,.,TRBJ1-1
CASSIEGSVTDTQYF,TGTGCCAGCAGCATAGAGGGTAGCGTGACAGATACGCAGTATTTT,.,TRBV7-3,.,TRBJ2-3
CASNNPGYNEQFF,TGCGCCAGCAATAACCCCGGCTACAATGAGCAGTTCTTC,.,TRBV5-1,.,TRBJ2-1
CASSLRLGGIAKNIQYF,TGTGCCAGCAGCTTGAGGTTAGGGGGGATAGCCAAAAACATTCAGTACTTC,.,TRBV5-6,.,TRBJ2-4
CASSVHGVETQYF,TGTGCCAGCAGCGTTCACGGGGTAGAGACCCAGTACTTC,.,TRBV9,.,TRBJ2-5
CAISAQPWSDSPLHF,TGTGCCATCAGTGCTCAGCCTTGGTCCGATTCACCCCTCCACTTT,.,TRBV10-3,.,TRBJ1-6
CASPGQVGGGYTF,TGTGCCTCTCCGGGACAAGTAGGGGGTGGCTACACCTTC,.,TRBV7-2,.,TRBJ1-2
CASSSLGQGTQPQHF,TGTGCCAGCAGTTCCCTGGGACAGGGAACTCAGCCCCAGCATTTT,TRBD1,TRBV6-5,.,TRBJ1-5
CASSQPGTGTSYNEQFF,TGCGCCAGCAGCCAACCCGGGACAGGGACCTCCTACAATGAGCAGTTCTTC,TRBD1,TRBV4-1,.,TRBJ2-1
CASSSGPGTGTYEQYF,TGCGCCAGCAGCTCTGGACCCGGGACAGGGACTTACGAGCAGTACTTC,TRBD1,TRBV5-1,.,TRBJ2-7
CATSRGTDTQYF,TGTGCCACCAGCAGAGGGACAGATACGCAGTATTTT,.,TRBV15,few,TRBJ2-3
CASSPGTVNTGELFF,TGTGCCAGCAGCCCCGGGACAGTCAACACCGGGGAGCTGTTTTTT,TRBD1,TRBV7-7,.,TRBJ2-2
CASSPRNTEAFF,TGTGCCAGCTCCCCCCGTAACACTGAAGCTTTCTTT,.,TRBV11-1,.,TRBJ1-1
CASSQQGFQDTQYF,TGTGCCAGCAGTCAACAGGGGTTCCAAGATACGCAGTATTTT,TRBD1,TRBV7-3,.,TRBJ2-3
CSAAWGASEQFF,TGCAGCGCCGCGTGGGGGGCAAGTGAGCAGTTCTTC,.,TRBV29-1,.,TRBJ2-1
CASRGQSSYNEQFF,TGTGCCAGCAGGGGACAGAGCTCCTACAATGAGCAGTTCTTC,TRBD1,TRBV6-1,.,TRBJ2-1
CASSIRTVGGGNSPLHF,TGTGCCAGTAGTATTAGGACAGTCGGGGGAGGTAATTCACCCCTCCACTTT,.,TRBV19,.,TRBJ1-6
CASSPRLGRDEKLFF,TGTGCCAGCAGCCCGCGGCTCGGAAGAGATGAAAAACTGTTTTTT,.,TRBV7-9,once,TRBJ1-4
CASSAAFFYGYTF,TGTGCCAGTAGTGCGGCCTTTTTCTATGGCTACACCTTC,.,TRBV19,.,TRBJ1-2
CASSSGQHSYEQYF,TGTGCCAGCTCGTCGGGACAGCACTCCTACGAGCAGTACTTC,TRBD1,TRBV18,.,TRBJ2-7
CVSSLPLARGRNSGNTIYF,TGTGTCAGCAGCTTGCCTTTGGCTCGGGGAAGAAACTCTGGAAACACCATATATTTT,.,TRBV5-6,.,TRBJ1-3
CASSLALGFSNEQFF,TGTGCCAGCAGCTTAGCGCTTGGATTCAGCAATGAGCAGTTCTTC,.,TRBV7-9,.,TRBJ2-1
CASSFGFRGGGNTIYF,TGTGCCAGCAGCTTTGGATTTCGGGGGGGAGGAAACACCATATATTTT,.,TRBV7-2,.,TRBJ1-3
CASGEGDFSTDTQYF,TGTGCCAGCGGAGAAGGGGATTTTAGCACAGATACGCAGTATTTT,.,TRBV9,.,TRBJ2-3
CSAAQEETQYF,TGCAGTGCCGCCCAAGAGGAGACCCAGTACTTC,.,TRBV20-1,.,TRBJ2-5
CASSRQGDTGELFF,TGTGCCAGCTCACGACAGGGCGACACCGGGGAGCTGTTTTTT,TRBD1,TRBV18,.,TRBJ2-2
CASGHDRHPYNEQFF,TGCGCCAGCGGTCATGATCGACATCCTTACAATGAGCAGTTCTTC,.,TRBV5-1,once,TRBJ2-1
CASSVSLAGPYEQYF,TGTGCCAGCAGCGTATCCCTAGCGGGGCCTTACGAGCAGTACTTC,TRBD2,TRBV9,once,TRBJ2-7
CARSPFPTGLVGDIQYF,TGTGCCAGAAGCCCGTTTCCTACAGGGCTAGTAGGAGACATTCAGTACTTC,.,TRBV5-3,.,TRBJ2-4
CASKRGGLAGDISYNEQFF,TGTGCCAGCAAAAGGGGGGGACTAGCGGGAGACATCTCCTACAATGAGCAGTTCTTC,TRBD2,TRBV2,.,TRBJ2-1
CASGGAFIDEQFF,TGTGCCAGCGGGGGGGCCTTCATCGATGAGCAGTTCTTC,.,TRBV2,.,TRBJ2-1
CASSRLSRTGESTYEQYF,TGCGCCAGCAGCCGGCTTTCCAGAACAGGTGAATCAACCTACGAGCAGTACTTC,.,TRBV5-1,.,TRBJ2-7
CASSPGPGQGYEQYF,TGTGCCAGCAGCCCCGGCCCGGGACAGGGCTATGAGCAGTACTTC,TRBD1,TRBV6-5,.,TRBJ2-7
CASSLTIRGLSTDTQYF,TGCGCCAGCAGCTTGACCATAAGGGGGCTAAGCACAGATACGCAGTATTTT,TRBD1,TRBV5-1,once,TRBJ2-3
CASSLSASPPVAKNIQYF,TGTGCCAGCAGCTTGAGTGCTAGCCCTCCCGTAGCCAAAAACATTCAGTACTTC,.,TRBV5-5,.,TRBJ2-4
CATGAGQGMSPLHF,TGTGCCACCGGTGCCGGACAGGGAATGTCACCCCTCCACTTT,TRBD1,TRBV15,.,TRBJ1-6
CATSRDRGGGNTIYF,TGTGCCACCAGCAGAGATCGTGGGGGAGGAAACACCATATATTTT,.,TRBV15,.,TRBJ1-3
CASGLGGLAKNIQYF,TGTGCTAGTGGTTTGGGAGGTCTAGCCAAAAACATTCAGTACTTC,.,TRBV12-5,.,TRBJ2-4
CASRGQLNTEAFF,TGTGCCAGCAGGGGACAGCTGAACACTGAAGCTTTCTTT,TRBD1,TRBV28,.,TRBJ1-1
CASSLTGQNTEAFF,TGTGCCAGCAGCTTGACAGGGCAGAACACTGAAGCTTTCTTT,TRBD1,TRBV7-3,.,TRBJ1-1